Shown below are 32 T cell receptor beta chains from a single sample sequenced in a study of prognosis after radiotherapy for stage I lung cancer. TCR beta CDR3 was amplified from genomic DNA by two-round multiplex PCR. Primers were specific to each TRBV and TRBJ gene in first-round PCR. A single record per CDR3 protein comes from TCRdb applying MiXCR to the multiplex PCR reads. Of approximately 13,000 distinct CDR3 sequences listed, approximately 50% are singletons. The sequencing used PBMCs, collected before or after stereotactic body radiation therapy (not recorded which). Receptors were obtained from a donor aged 50 or older with non-small cell lung cancer.

This clonotype showed up many times. The chain links TRBV12-3 or TRBV12-4 to TRBJ2-5; possibly TRBD2 for D (7 bases). Trimming took off 6 bases at V and 4 bases at J, with 18 bases between the two ends. The CDR3 spans 15 residues. CDR3 amino acids: CASSGGLWNGETQYF. The DNA of the CDR3 is TGTGCCAGCAGCGGGGGGCTTTGGAATGGAGAGACCCAGTACTTC.

This clonotype was found a few times. This rearrangement joins TRBV11-2 to TRBJ2-7; D call uncertain. V was clipped by 3 bases and J by 2 bases, with 14 bases between them. There are 15 residues in the CDR3. Germline values: CDR1 SGHAT, CDR2 FQNNGV. The CDR3 nucleotides read TGTGCCAGCAGCTTGGCCCCGGCACAAACCTACGAGCAGTACTTC. Translation: CASSLAPAQTYEQYF. Full variable domain (outside the CDR3, taken from reference TRBV11-2 and TRBJ2-7): EAGVAQSPRYKIIEKRQSVAFWCNPISGHATLYWYQQILGQGPKLLIQFQNNGVVDDSQLPKDRFSAERLKGVDSTLKIQPAKLEDSAVYLCASSLAPAQTYEQYFGPGTRLTVT.

The chain uses TRBV11-3 and TRBJ2-5; 12 nucleotides line up with TRBD2. V was clipped by 1 base and J by 4 bases; unmatched bases: 4. Germline loops: CDR1 SGHNT, CDR2 YENEEA. This CDR3 contains 16 residues. CDR3 amino acids: CASSLGGTSGRETQYF. The DNA for the CDR3 is TGTGCCAGCAGCTTAGGGGGGACTAGCGGGCGAGAGACCCAGTACTTC.

This chain uses TRBV6-2 or TRBV6-3 with TRBJ1-2; D unresolved. CDR1 and CDR2 (germline): MNHEY, SVGEGT. The CDR3 totals 16 residues. V was cut by 0 bases and J by 0 bases, with 11 bases left in between. The DNA of the CDR3 is TGTGCCAGCAGTTACTCCGGTGCCAGTGCTAACTATGGCTACACCTTC. It yields the protein CASSYSGASANYGYTF.

The chain recombines TRBV7-9 with TRBJ2-7; a possible D gene is TRBD1 (6 bases). CDR3 length equals 13 residues. CDR1 is SEHNR, CDR2 FQNEAQ, per germline (reference sequence). The V gene lost 3 bases and the J gene lost 8 bases, with 14 bases spanning the gap. CDR3 DNA sequence: TGTGCCAGCAGCTTGACAGGTTCGTCCCAGCAGTACTTC. It encodes CASSLTGSSQQYF.

This clonotype was detected ten times or more. V and J are TRBV7-9 and TRBJ1-1; 7 nucleotides agree with TRBD1. The CDR3 totals 13 residues. After removal of 10 bases from V and 0 bases from J, the junction contained 5 bases not matched to a gene. The germline gives CDR1 SEHNR, CDR2 FQNEAQ (reference sequence). Here the CDR3 DNA reads TGTGCCAACGACAGGGATTTGAACACTGAAGCTTTCTTT. This sequence encodes CANDRDLNTEAFF.

This clonotype was seen many times. This chain joins TRBV12-3 or TRBV12-4 and TRBJ2-3; D call uncertain. The CDR3 totals 14 residues. V shed 4 bases and J shed 0 bases, with 8 bases lying between them. CDR3 amino acids: CASSSHVSTDTQYF. In DNA, the CDR3 is TGTGCCAGCAGTTCCCACGTAAGCACAGATACGCAGTATTTT.

Ten or more counts support this clonotype. Being one base from a much bigger clone, this may be a read error. The chain carries TRBV25-1 and TRBJ1-3, with TRBD1 matching 10 bases. V lost 1 base, J lost 5 bases, and 5 bases stayed unmatched. CDR3 length equals 16 residues. Germline CDR1 MGHDK, CDR2 SYGVNS. CDR3 coding DNA: TGTGCCAGCAGTGAATCAGGGACAGGGGTCAGAAACACCATATATTTT. This encodes CASSESGTGVRNTIYF.

The chain combines TRBV19 with TRBJ1-1, with D uncertain. CDR1 and CDR2 from the germline V gene are LNHDA and SQIVND (reference sequence). The length of the CDR3 is 13 residues. V was pared by 7 bases and J by 4 bases, with 13 bases between. Here the CDR3 reads CASKTPPGTEAFF. Written as DNA, the CDR3 is TGTGCCAGTAAGACCCCCCCCGGCACTGAAGCTTTCTTT.

As for this clonotype: Given a much more abundant clone one base away, this may be a read error. V usage is TRBV20-1 and J usage is TRBJ2-7, with D unclear. The CDR3 sequence is 10 residues long. Per germline, CDR1 DFQATT and CDR2 SNEGSKA (reference sequence). V dropped 4 bases and J dropped 5 bases, with 6 bases sitting between them. The CDR3 DNA reads TGCAGTGCTATTCTCGACGAGCAGTACTTC. Protein product: CSAILDEQYF.

In this sample, this clonotype turned up once. It differs at one base from a far larger clone, so likely a read error. The CDR3 does not close with the conserved phenylalanine or tryptophan, likely indicating a read error. The V gene is TRBV6-8, the J gene TRBJ2-7; 13 bases map to TRBD2. The junction had 1 base not matched to a gene; V was cut back by 2 bases and J by 3 bases. Germline V gene data show CDR1 as MNHGY and CDR2 as SAAAGT. This CDR3 comprises 15 residues. CDR3 in DNA: TGTGCCAGCAGTTACGGACTAGCGGGAGACTACGAGCAGTACTTA. Amino acids: CASSYGLAGDYEQYL.

Concerning this clonotype: A far larger clone is a single base away, which makes a read error likely. V and J are TRBV6-7 and TRBJ2-7, with D possibly being TRBD1 or TRBD2 (6 bases each). TRBV6-7 is classed as an ORF, of uncertain function. The V end was cut by 5 bases, the J end by 1 base, with 21 bases between. This CDR3 region has 17 residues. The CDR3 DNA reads as TGTGCCAGCAGTATGGGGGGCCGACCGCCCCATTCCTACGAGCAGTACTTC. Encoded protein: CASSMGGRPPHSYEQYF.

At least ten counts were recorded for this clonotype. The chain employs TRBV6-1 and TRBJ1-2, with TRBD1 identical over 8 bases. Germline CDR1 reads MNHNS; CDR2 reads SASEGT. Unmatched junction bases numbered 18, after V lost 6 bases and J lost 3 bases. The CDR3 loop spans 18 amino acids. The CDR3: CASSRLPRTVGQDYGYTF. CDR3 bases: TGTGCCAGCAGCCGCCTCCCAAGGACAGTGGGACAGGACTATGGCTACACCTTC.

Note on this clonotype: A much larger clone sits a single nucleotide away, making a read error possible. The chain has TRBV6-2 or TRBV6-3 and TRBJ2-4; 7 nucleotides match TRBD2. From germline, CDR1 is MNHEY and CDR2 SVGEGT. The V and J ends lost 0 bases and 14 bases, in that order; junction bases with no gene match: 10. There are 14 residues in the CDR3. The CDR3 coding sequence is TGTGCCAGCAGTTACTCGGGAGGGGAGAGGATCGAGTACTTC. Protein sequence: CASSYSGGERIEYF.

This clonotype was seen repeatedly, ten times or more. The V call is TRBV7-9, the J call TRBJ2-2, with 7 bases that match TRBD1. The germline CDR1 and CDR2 sequences are SEHNR and FQNEAQ (reference sequence). V lost 4 bases, J lost 7 bases, and 9 bases stayed unmatched. This CDR3 is 15 amino acids long. The CDR3 nucleotides are TGTGCCAGCAGCTCGACAGGGTTGGTGAACGGGGAGCTGTTTTTT. It specifies CASSSTGLVNGELFF.

As for this clonotype: Given a far larger clone just one base away, this is likely a sequencing read error. The J gene is TRBJ2-1, the V gene TRBV24-1; 7 bases match TRBD1. V lost 5 bases and J lost 13; bases outside the gene matches: 25. CDR1 is KGHDR and CDR2 is SFDVKD in the germline V gene. The CDR3 sequence is 18 residues long. The CDR3 coding sequence is TGTGCCACCAGTGGCCGAAACCGGGACAGACCAAACCAAGAGACCCAGTTCTTC. This encodes CATSGRNRDRPNQETQFF.

As DNA, the CDR3 is TGTGCCATCAGTTCGGCCGGCCGGGGCGAAGCTTTCTTT. This encodes CAISSAGRGEAFF. The chain uses TRBV10-3 and TRBJ1-1, with a possible D match to TRBD1 (5 bases). The CDR3 sequence is 13 residues long. Between the trimmed V and J ends, which lost 5 bases and 8 bases, there was a span of 15 bases. Germline CDR1 ENHRY, CDR2 SYGVKD.

As to this clonotype: Mismatch with germline at one junction end may stem from a read error. CDR3 sequence: CAGSEGWVVSSYEQYF. Written as DNA, the CDR3 is TGTGCCGGCAGTGAAGGGTGGGTTGTGTCCTCCTACGAGCAGTACTTC. V usage is TRBV6-1 and J usage is TRBJ2-7; D unclear. The CDR3 extends over 16 amino acids. Germline V gene sequence: CDR1 MNHNS, CDR2 SASEGT.

The chain carries TRBV30 and TRBJ1-3, with TRBD1 identical over 8 bases. CDR3 length: 14 residues. Germline V gene lookup returns CDR1 GTSNPN and CDR2 SVGIG (reference sequence). J was trimmed by 0 bases and V by 6 bases; bases with no gene match: 4. For the CDR3, the DNA is TGTGCCTGCGGACAGGGAAGCTCTGGAAACACCATATATTTT. Translated: CACGQGSSGNTIYF.

The V gene is TRBV6-2 or TRBV6-3, the J gene TRBJ2-2; tentatively, D is TRBD1 (6 bases). This CDR3 spans 14 amino acids. V shed 5 bases and J shed 1 base, with 8 bases lying between them. Per germline, CDR1 MNHEY and CDR2 SVGEGT. CDR3 nucleotide sequence: TGTGCCAGCAGTATACAGGGGAACACCGGGGAGCTGTTTTTT. Its protein is CASSIQGNTGELFF.

In the case of this clonotype: A much larger clone differs from this one at a single base, so this may be a read error. The CDR3 region is CASRQWAGGQETQYF. The DNA of the CDR3 is TGTGCCAGCAGACAATGGGCGGGGGGGCAAGAGACCCAGTACTTC. The chain combines TRBV2 with TRBJ2-5; 9 nucleotides line up with TRBD2. Germline lookup yields CDR1 SNHLY and CDR2 FYNNEI. The CDR3 is 15 amino acids. Trimming removed 6 bases from V and 2 bases from J; junction bases left unmatched: 7.

V usage is TRBV5-1 and J usage is TRBJ1-2, with D maybe TRBD1 (5 bases). CDR1 and CDR2 from the germline V gene are SGHRS and YFSETQ. The length of the CDR3 is 14 residues. V dropped 4 bases and J dropped 6 bases, with 16 bases sitting between them. In nucleotides, the CDR3 is TGCGCCAGCAGCCGGACATGGGAGGGAAATGGCTACACCTTC. Its translation: CASSRTWEGNGYTF. Full variable domain (remainder filled in from reference TRBV5-1 and TRBJ1-2): KAGVTQTPRYLIKTRGQQVTLSCSPISGHRSVSWYQQTPGQGLQFLFEYFSETQRNKGNFPGRFSGRQFSNSRSEMNVSTLELGDSALYLCASSRTWEGNGYTFGSGTRLTVV.

There are many counts of this clonotype. The chain recombines TRBV2 with TRBJ2-5; 7 bases map to TRBD1. J lost 3 bases, V lost 8 bases, and 6 bases had no gene match. The CDR3 contains 13 residues. Germline values: CDR1 SNHLY, CDR2 FYNNEI. The CDR3 DNA is TGTGCCAGCGCGTGGACAGGCAAAGAGACCCAGTACTTC. This encodes CASAWTGKETQYF.

This clonotype has a count of ten or more. This chain joins TRBV29-1 and TRBJ2-3, with 8 bases identical to TRBD1. Germline loops: CDR1 SQVTM, CDR2 ANQGSEA. V was clipped by 7 bases and J by 0 bases; unmatched bases: 9. This CDR3 region has 15 residues. CDR3 residues: CSGRQGTLSTDTQYF. CDR3 in DNA: TGCAGCGGACGACAGGGGACCCTTAGCACAGATACGCAGTATTTT.

This clonotype appeared many times. The chain recombines TRBV20-1 with TRBJ2-1; perhaps TRBD2 as D (5 bases). V lost 0 bases, J lost 10 bases, and 13 bases lay in between. The CDR3 has 13 amino acids. The germline gives CDR1 DFQATT, CDR2 SNEGSKA (reference sequence). In DNA, the CDR3 is TGCAGTGCTAGAGATTCCGCGGGTAGGGAGCAGTTCTTC. Residues: CSARDSAGREQFF.

Ten or more counts support this clonotype. V usage is TRBV13 and J usage is TRBJ2-6; TRBD2 matches 11 bases. The CDR3 consists of 19 residues. Germline loops: CDR1 PRHDT, CDR2 FYEKMQ (reference sequence). The ends lost 5 bases at V and 2 bases at J; junction bases unmatched: 11. In nucleotides, the CDR3 is TGTGCCAGCAGCCCAATTACTAGCGGGAGATTGCCTGGGGCCAACGTCCTGACTTTC. This sequence encodes CASSPITSGRLPGANVLTF.

As for this clonotype: A far larger clone differs by one base, so this is likely a read error. The rearrangement joins TRBV7-2 to TRBJ1-1; D gene unclear. Germline CDR1 is SGHTA and CDR2 is FQGNSA. V was pared by 6 bases and J by 4 bases, with 18 bases between. The CDR3 length is 15 residues. The CDR3 here is CASSEKGLSSTEAFF. In DNA, the CDR3 is TGTGCCAGCAGTGAAAAGGGATTGTCGAGCACTGAAGCTTTCTTT.

The table lists this clonotype with many counts. V and J are TRBV24-1 and TRBJ2-5; TRBD1 aligns across 7 bases. The CDR3 totals 18 residues. V lost 5 bases to trimming and J lost 0 bases; unmatched junction nucleotides: 14. Germline lookup yields CDR1 KGHDR and CDR2 SFDVKD. The DNA of the CDR3 is TGTGCCACCAGTGGCCGAAACCGGGACAGACCAAACCAAGAGACCCAGTACTTC. Amino acid sequence: CATSGRNRDRPNQETQYF.

About this clonotype: Germline and junction disagree at one end, which may indicate a read error. V is TRBV19 and J is TRBJ1-1, with 8 bases aligning to TRBD1. Germline CDR1 LNHDA, CDR2 SQIVND (reference sequence). This CDR3 comprises 16 residues. The CDR3 loop is CASSIGYPDRDHEAFF. Here the CDR3 DNA reads TGCGCCAGTAGTATCGGGTACCCGGACAGGGATCATGAAGCTTTCTTT.

In its sample, this clonotype ranks as medium-sized. The genes are TRBV6-2 or TRBV6-3 and TRBJ1-2; TRBD1 matches 7 bases. The ends lost 3 bases at V and 0 bases at J; junction bases unmatched: 1. The CDR3 contains 14 residues. Germline-derived CDR1 and CDR2 are MNHEY and SVGEGT. This CDR3 is CASSYGTANYGYTF. CDR3 bases: TGTGCCAGCAGTTATGGGACAGCTAACTATGGCTACACCTTC.

This clonotype was seen only a few times. The CDR3, as DNA: TGTGCCAGCAGCCCTCTCCGACAGTACCAAGAGACCCAGTACTTC. It translates to CASSPLRQYQETQYF. The chain carries TRBV3-1 and TRBJ2-5, with D possibly TRBD1 on 5 matching bases. The CDR3 runs 15 residues. The ends were cut back, 4 bases at V and 0 bases at J, with 12 bases in the middle. Germline assignment: CDR1 LGHDT and CDR2 YNNKEL (reference sequence).

This clonotype was detected many times. This rearrangement joins TRBV7-9 to TRBJ1-5; D is unclear. The length of the CDR3 is 15 residues. Per the germline V gene, CDR1 is SEHNR and CDR2 is FQNEAQ (reference sequence). The germline V and J ends were trimmed by 5 bases and 2 bases, with 13 bases remaining between them. The CDR3 protein is CASSEGYQGNQPQHF. DNA of the CDR3: TGTGCCAGCAGCGAGGGTTATCAAGGCAATCAGCCCCAGCATTTT.